Following are 27 T cell receptor beta chains from one sample sequenced in a study of beta chain features in type 1 diabetes. As every portion of the isolated RNA was reverse transcribed, the sequencing read expressed TCRB transcripts. Profiling relied on immunoSEQ multiplex PCR, and the TCRdb table lists in-frame clones only, not all of them. The sample lists under 450,000 clones; around 15% were seen once. Sequenced sample: naive CD4+ T cells from blood. The source of these receptors is a woman aged 18-30 years in good health.

The V call is TRBV2, the J call TRBJ2-1, with D maybe TRBD2 (6 bases). The germline V gene has CDR1 SNHLY and CDR2 FYNNEI. The CDR3 covers 13 residues. V lost 3 bases, J lost 7 bases, and 10 bases lay in between. CDR3 sequence (DNA): TGTGCCAGCAGTGAGGTAGCGGTTAATGAGCAGTTCTTC. Translated: CASSEVAVNEQFF.

This chain connects TRBV21-1 to TRBJ2-7; no check of the table's D call, TRBD2, against the DNA was made. TRBV21-1 is described as a pseudogene. The CDR3 length is 12 residues. CDR3 nucleotide sequence: TGTGCCAGCAGCGCCCGGGACTACGAGCAGTACTTC. This encodes CASSARDYEQYF.

This clone was seen only a few times. The genes are TRBV25-1 and TRBJ2-5; a possible D gene is TRBD1 (6 bases). The CDR3 runs to 14 residues. Germline lookup yields CDR1 MGHDK and CDR2 SYGVNS. V gave up 4 bases and J gave up 5 bases, with 14 bases separating them. The CDR3 is CASSVHRVDETQYF. The CDR3 DNA reads TGTGCCAGCAGTGTGCACAGGGTGGATGAGACCCAGTACTTC.

In the case of this clone: In the same sample, other DNA sequences code for this CDR3. J is TRBJ2-7 and V is TRBV28, with unresolved D. The ends were cut back, 4 bases at V and 1 base at J, with 2 bases in the middle. CDR1 and CDR2 (germline): MDHEN, SYDVKM. The CDR3 loop spans 11 amino acids. The CDR3 is CASSSSYEQYF. DNA for the CDR3: TGTGCCAGCAGTTCGTCCTACGAGCAGTACTTC.

This clone was recorded a few times. This rearrangement joins TRBV29-1 to TRBJ1-1; tentatively, D is TRBD1 (5 bases). V was pared by 5 bases and J by 6 bases, with 19 bases between. Germline V gene lookup returns CDR1 SQVTM and CDR2 ANQGSEA. The length of the CDR3 is 14 residues. CDR3 loop: CSVPSLAGRPEAFF. Here the CDR3 DNA reads TGCAGCGTTCCTTCTTTGGCAGGGCGGCCTGAAGCTTTCTTT.

Only a few counts were recorded for this clone. The chain uses TRBV7-2 and TRBJ1-5, with D possibly being TRBD1 (6 bases). CDR1 is SGHTA, CDR2 FQGNSA, per germline. The CDR3 is 16 amino acids. The V and J ends lost 6 bases and 6 bases respectively, with 21 bases between them. CDR3 protein: CASSPPGQETGQPQHF. In DNA form, the CDR3 reads TGTGCCAGCAGTCCGCCGGGACAAGAGACGGGTCAGCCCCAGCATTTT. The variable domain in full, with the rest retrieved from reference TRBV7-2 and TRBJ1-5, is GAGVSQSPSNKVTEKGKDVELRCDPISGHTALYWYRQSLGQGLEFLIYFQGNSAPDKSGLPSDRFSAERTGGSVSTLTIQRTQQEDSAVYLCASSPPGQETGQPQHFGDGTRLSIL.

This clone was counted only a few times. The chain recombines TRBV10-3 with TRBJ1-5, with D perhaps TRBD1 (5 bases). Between the trimmed V and J ends, which lost 2 bases and 3 bases, there was a span of 8 bases. The CDR3 runs 14 residues. Germline CDR1 reads ENHRY; CDR2 reads SYGVKD. The CDR3 spells CAISEGGYNQPQHF. Written as DNA, the CDR3 is TGTGCCATCAGTGAGGGGGGGTACAATCAGCCCCAGCATTTT.

This chain's CDR3 is CASSYARVTNEKLFF. The CDR3, as DNA: TGTGCCAGCAGCTACGCCAGGGTAACTAATGAAAAACTGTTTTTT. This chain links TRBV7-9 with TRBJ1-4; perhaps TRBD1 as D (5 bases). Trimming removed 4 bases from V and 1 base from J, with 10 bases in between. The CDR3 runs to 15 residues. The germline V gene has CDR1 SEHNR and CDR2 FQNEAQ (reference sequence).

This clone was detected a few times. This rearrangement joins TRBV25-1 to TRBJ1-2, with D possibly being TRBD1 (6 bases). Germline V gene data show CDR1 as MGHDK and CDR2 as SYGVNS. The CDR3 contains 13 residues. V was trimmed by 3 bases and J by 7 bases, leaving 12 bases between them. The CDR3 region has the DNA TGTGCCAGCAGTGAGGGGCGGGGGCCTGGCTACACCTTC. Protein product: CASSEGRGPGYTF.

The chain recombines TRBV7-2 with TRBJ2-7; TRBD2 is a possible D gene (6 bases). The CDR3 runs to 14 residues. CDR1 and CDR2 from the germline V gene are SGHTA and FQGNSA. V was clipped by 4 bases and J by 5 bases, with 15 bases between them. CDR3 DNA sequence: TGTGCCAGCAGCTCCCCCGGAGGGGTTCACGAGCAGTACTTC. Residues: CASSSPGGVHEQYF. Together with reference TRBV7-2 and TRBJ2-7, the CDR3 gives the full variable domain: GAGVSQSPSNKVTEKGKDVELRCDPISGHTALYWYRQSLGQGLEFLIYFQGNSAPDKSGLPSDRFSAERTGGSVSTLTIQRTQQEDSAVYLCASSSPGGVHEQYFGPGTRLTVT.

This chain uses TRBV11-3 with TRBJ2-3, with D hard to call. The CDR3 loop spans 16 amino acids. Trimming removed 1 base at V and 4 bases at J, with 15 bases between. CDR1 is SGHNT, CDR2 YENEEA, per germline. CDR3 amino acids: CASSLVFSSHPDTQYF. As DNA, the CDR3 is TGTGCCAGCAGCTTAGTATTTAGTAGTCACCCAGATACGCAGTATTTT.

This chain links TRBV29-1 with TRBJ1-2; 8 nucleotides match TRBD1. J lost 3 bases, V lost 1 base, and 4 bases had no gene match. The CDR3 sequence is 14 residues long. CDR1 is SQVTM, CDR2 ANQGSEA, per germline. The CDR3 bases are TGCAGCGTTGAAGGCAGGGGGCGAGACTATGGCTACACCTTC. It specifies CSVEGRGRDYGYTF. Combining the CDR3 with reference TRBV29-1 and TRBJ1-2 gives the whole variable domain SAVISQKPSRDICQRGTSLTIQCQVDSQVTMMFWYRQQPGQSLTLIATANQGSEATYESGFVIDKFPISRPNLTFSTLTVSNMSPEDSSIYLCSVEGRGRDYGYTFGSGTRLTVV.

In this sample, this clone turned up a few times. This chain joins TRBV9 and TRBJ2-3, with 13 positions matching TRBD2. Germline V gives CDR1 SGDLS, CDR2 YYNGEE. This CDR3 comprises 16 residues. Trimming removed 3 bases from V and 4 bases from J; junction bases left unmatched: 5. The CDR3 nucleotides are TGTGCCAGCAGCGCCTTCGGACTAGCGGGAGCAGATACGCAGTATTTT. This encodes CASSAFGLAGADTQYF.

This chain joins TRBV30 and TRBJ1-5, with TRBD1 identical over 9 bases. CDR1 is GTSNPN, CDR2 SVGIG, per germline (reference sequence). With V trimmed by 0 bases and J by 1 base, 7 bases remained unmatched. This CDR3 has 17 residues. DNA of the CDR3: TGTGCCTGGAGTGTACGGTTGGGGACAGGGAGCAATCAGCCCCAGCATTTT. This codes for CAWSVRLGTGSNQPQHF.

The J gene is TRBJ1-5, the V gene TRBV30, with TRBD1 matching over 10 bases. Losses at the gene ends were 5 bases for V and 7 bases for J; bases not matched to a gene: 8. The CDR3 loop spans 14 amino acids. The germline CDR1 and CDR2 sequences are GTSNPN and SVGIG (reference sequence). The CDR3 region has the DNA TGTGCCTGGGGCGGGGGACAGGGGAGGCAGCCCCAGCATTTT. It codes for CAWGGGQGRQPQHF. Using reference TRBV30 and TRBJ1-5 for the parts outside the CDR3, the full variable domain is SQTIHQWPATLVQPVGSPLSLECTVEGTSNPNLYWYRQAAGRGLQLLFYSVGIGQISSEVPQNLSASRPQDRQFILSSKKLLLSDSGFYLCAWGGGQGRQPQHFGDGTRLSIL.

The V gene is TRBV18, the J gene TRBJ1-5, with D possibly being TRBD1 (5 bases). Germline V gene data show CDR1 as KGHSH and CDR2 as LQKENI. V was trimmed by 6 bases and J by 7 bases, leaving 22 bases between them. This CDR3 has 16 residues. CDR3 bases: TGTGCCAGCTCGGCCCCCCAGGGATTGACCCGGCAGCCCCAGCATTTT. It is translated as CASSAPQGLTRQPQHF.

This clone was detected only a few times. The chain uses TRBV19 and TRBJ2-7; 10 nucleotides line up with TRBD2. The CDR3 spans 14 residues. Germline V lookup: CDR1 LNHDA, CDR2 SQIVND (reference sequence). Germline trimming cut 4 bases from V and 4 bases from J; bases unmatched to any gene: 4. CDR3 nucleotide sequence: TGTGCCAGTAGTACTAGCGGGAGAATTTACGAGCAGTACTTC. Translating gives CASSTSGRIYEQYF.

The gene calls are TRBV7-2 and TRBJ2-3, with TRBD2 matching over 15 bases. Trimming removed 8 bases from V and 1 base from J; junction bases left unmatched: 10. This CDR3 comprises 18 residues. Germline V gives CDR1 SGHTA, CDR2 FQGNSA. This CDR3 is CASRIGTSGRTRTDTQYF. In DNA form, the CDR3 reads TGTGCCAGCCGGATTGGGACTAGCGGGAGGACCCGCACAGATACGCAGTATTTT.

J is TRBJ2-1 and V is TRBV9, with 8 bases aligning to TRBD1. The germline gives CDR1 SGDLS, CDR2 YYNGEE. With 4 bases clipped from V and 7 bases from J, the junction kept 10 bases outside the gene matches. This CDR3 is 15 amino acids long. CDR3 sequence: CASSPGQGVANEQFF. In DNA form, the CDR3 reads TGTGCCAGCAGCCCAGGACAGGGAGTAGCGAATGAGCAGTTCTTC.

The chain has TRBV25-1 and TRBJ2-1; 13 positions agree with TRBD2. CDR1 is MGHDK and CDR2 is SYGVNS in the germline V gene. Losses at the gene ends were 5 bases for V and 2 bases for J; bases not matched to a gene: 3. The CDR3 has 16 residues. The CDR3 region is CASSLLAGGPYNEQFF. CDR3 nucleotide sequence: TGTGCCAGCAGTCTACTAGCGGGAGGGCCCTACAATGAGCAGTTCTTC.

The chain has TRBV28 and TRBJ2-1; 7 bases align to TRBD2. The CDR3 is 15 residues long. In germline, CDR1 is MDHEN, CDR2 SYDVKM. Trimming at V came to 5 bases and at J to 9 bases, leaving 13 bases not matched to a gene. DNA for the CDR3: TGTGCCAGCAGTGGGTCTGAGGCGGCTAGCGGTGAGCAGTTCTTC. Its protein product is CASSGSEAASGEQFF.

This clone turned up a few times. V and J are TRBV30 and TRBJ2-1; TRBD2 matches 10 bases. J was trimmed by 7 bases and V by 0 bases; bases with no gene match: 6. Germline loops: CDR1 GTSNPN, CDR2 SVGIG (reference sequence). The CDR3 is 15 amino acids. The CDR3 DNA reads as TGTGCCTGGAGTGTAAACCTAGCGGGAGTTAATGAGCAGTTCTTC. Protein sequence: CAWSVNLAGVNEQFF.

The rearrangement joins TRBV6-1 to TRBJ2-5; 10 bases map to TRBD2. With 6 bases clipped from V and 4 bases from J, the junction kept 5 bases outside the gene matches. The CDR3 contains 14 residues. Germline CDR1 MNHNS, CDR2 SASEGT. The CDR3 sequence is CASRSLAGVETQYF. The CDR3 DNA reads TGTGCCAGCAGATCTCTAGCGGGAGTAGAGACCCAGTACTTC.

The J gene is TRBJ2-7, the V gene TRBV27; TRBD1 aligns across 10 bases. CDR1 is MNHEY and CDR2 is SMNVEV in the germline V gene (reference sequence). The CDR3 extends over 14 amino acids. Losses at the gene ends were 1 base for V and 3 bases for J; bases not matched to a gene: 0. The CDR3 sequence is CASSLWDRGYEQYF. The CDR3 DNA is TGTGCCAGCAGTTTATGGGACAGGGGCTACGAGCAGTACTTC.

The table lists this clone with a few counts. The chain links TRBV7-2 to TRBJ2-2; 8 bases map to TRBD2. The CDR3 runs 15 residues. The germline CDR1 and CDR2 sequences are SGHTA and FQGNSA. V lost 3 bases, J lost 5 bases, and 5 bases stayed unmatched. The CDR3 loop is CASSFRASGTGELFF. For the CDR3, the DNA is TGTGCCAGCAGCTTCCGGGCTAGCGGGACCGGGGAGCTGTTTTTT.

This clone appeared a few times. This chain links TRBV9 with TRBJ2-1; 10 bases align to TRBD2. Unmatched junction bases numbered 7, after V lost 3 bases and J lost 4 bases. The CDR3 spans 16 residues. In germline, CDR1 is SGDLS, CDR2 YYNGEE. The CDR3 DNA follows: TGTGCCAGCAGCGGGGGGACTAGCGAGCCGTACAATGAGCAGTTCTTC. Translating it yields CASSGGTSEPYNEQFF.

There are a few counts of this clone. The rearrangement joins TRBV18 to TRBJ2-1, with 9 nucleotides matching TRBD2. CDR3 length: 15 amino acids. The V gene's germline CDR1 is KGHSH and CDR2 LQKENI. The V and J ends lost 3 bases and 5 bases, in that order; junction bases with no gene match: 5. The CDR3 loop reads CASSPGTSLNNEQFF. CDR3 DNA sequence: TGTGCCAGCTCACCGGGGACTAGCCTAAACAATGAGCAGTTCTTC.